This T cell receptor beta chain came from a study of blood T cell repertoires in COVID-19. This clone has a handful of counts. Some clones are missing from TCRdb's copy, which holds only in-frame ones; the method was immunoSEQ multiplex PCR. The sample includes 110,000 to 150,000 clones, approximately 80% of them seen just once. CDR1 and CDR2 from the germline V gene are SEHNR and FQNEAQ (reference sequence). Trimming took 5 bases from V and 5 from J, leaving 12 bases between them. CDR3 size: 13 residues. This clonotype was sampled from a woman aged 45 to 65 with acute or convalescent COVID-19. Sequencing was performed on peripheral blood. The genes are TRBV7-9 and TRBJ1-2, with unresolved D. The CDR3 is CASSTIVGYGYTF. The CDR3 DNA follows: TGTGCCAGCAGCACCATTGTCGGGTATGGCTACACCTTC.